Shown below are 6 T cell receptor beta chains from a single sample sequenced in a study of technical replicates of blood from several donors. The table came from immunoSEQ multiplex PCR; TCRdb's copy has only in-frame clones and leaves some out. The sample gives approximately 94,000 clones, almost 97% of which show up once; approximately 0.35% is in the top ten. The source material was T cells isolated from PBMCs. The receptors derive from a human donor in good health.

The chain uses TRBV11-3 and TRBJ2-7, with D perhaps matching TRBD2 (5 bases). The germline V and J ends were trimmed by 3 bases and 3 bases, with 9 bases remaining between them. Germline loops: CDR1 SGHNT, CDR2 YENEEA. The length of the CDR3 is 13 residues. The CDR3 reads CASSFGSGYEQYF. Here the CDR3 DNA reads TGTGCCAGCAGCTTTGGCAGCGGCTACGAGCAGTACTTC.

The V and J genes are TRBV9 and TRBJ2-2, with D tentatively TRBD1 (6 bases). The germline V gene encodes CDR1 SGDLS and CDR2 YYNGEE. The CDR3 runs to 13 residues. Trimming took 6 bases from V and 6 from J, leaving 12 bases between them. The CDR3 sequence is CASTRTGSGELFF. In nucleotides, the CDR3 is TGTGCCAGCACCCGAACAGGGTCCGGGGAGCTGTTTTTT.

V and J are TRBV13 and TRBJ2-7, with TRBD2 matching 8 bases. CDR3 length: 16 residues. Unmatched junction bases numbered 8, after V lost 0 bases and J lost 4 bases. Germline V lookup: CDR1 PRHDT, CDR2 FYEKMQ (reference sequence). The CDR3 sequence is CASSLGGLGGGYEQYF. For the CDR3, the DNA is TGTGCCAGCAGCTTAGGGGGACTAGGTGGAGGATACGAGCAGTACTTC.

V and J are TRBV6-1 and TRBJ2-1, with 9 bases aligning to TRBD2. From germline, CDR1 is MNHNS and CDR2 SASEGT. The CDR3 sequence is 17 residues long. V was clipped by 4 bases and J by 4 bases; unmatched bases: 11. This chain's CDR3 is CASSVDPASGKYNEQFF. CDR3 in DNA: TGTGCCAGCAGTGTAGACCCGGCTAGCGGGAAGTACAATGAGCAGTTCTTC.

The rearrangement joins TRBV7-3 to TRBJ2-6; no reliable D call. Germline-derived CDR1 and CDR2 are SGHTA and FQGTGA. V was pared by 5 bases and J by 0 bases, with 14 bases between. CDR3 size: 17 residues. The CDR3 DNA reads TGTGCCAGCAGCACCTCCCCTGGCCGCTCTGGGGCCAACGTCCTGACTTTC. Translated: CASSTSPGRSGANVLTF.

This clone was counted between two and nine times. The V and J genes are TRBV9 and TRBJ1-1; no reliable D call. CDR3 length equals 13 residues. Per germline, CDR1 SGDLS and CDR2 YYNGEE. V was pared by 1 base and J by 1 base, with 5 bases between. As DNA, the CDR3 is TGTGCCAGCAGCGTATCGGGGAACACTGAAGCTTTCTTT. It codes for CASSVSGNTEAFF.